The present entry profiles one T cell receptor beta chain with its context. Possible read error: a much larger clone is one base away. Fresh peripheral blood, about 9.6 ml, yielded the PBMCs. This specimen comes from a study of T cells in Graves' hyperthyroidism and ophthalmopathy. RNA transcripts provided the source from which TCR beta CDR3 regions were amplified. A set of HTBI primers served as the primers for a first-round RT-PCR of the TCR CDR3. TCRdb processed the multiplex PCR reads anew with MiXCR; each CDR3 protein has one entry. The sample includes 250,000 to 300,000 distinct CDR3 sequences, 15% of them seen just once. From germline, CDR1 is DFQATT and CDR2 SNEGSKA (reference sequence). The V and J ends lost 8 bases and 9 bases respectively, with 17 bases between them. The CDR3 is made up of 12 amino acids.

Sequencing used blood. The sequence was collected from a woman in her forties or fifties with Graves' hyperthyroidism that later progressed to Graves' ophthalmopathy. The genes are TRBV20-1 and TRBJ2-1; the D is unclear. For the CDR3, the DNA is TGCAGTACACCCTTGAGGCTTGGTGAGCAGTTCTTC. Its protein product is CSTPLRLGEQFF.